Following are 30 T cell receptor beta chains from one sample sequenced in a study of PD-1 blockade in classical Hodgkin lymphoma. Relapse after autologous stem cell transplantation occurred in every patient, and brentuximab vedotin exposure varied. Produced via immunoSEQ multiplex PCR; TCRdb's table is partial and in-frame only. This sample has over 35,000 clones, with around 80% found just once. This material consisted of peripheral blood mononuclear cells (PBMCs), taken before the second cycle of nivolumab. The receptors here all came from a human donor with classical Hodgkin lymphoma.

The rearrangement joins TRBV5-5 to TRBJ1-1; no clear D. Trimming removed 4 bases from V and 5 bases from J, with 15 bases in between. The CDR3 contains 14 residues. Germline values: CDR1 SGHKS, CDR2 YYEKEE (reference sequence). The CDR3 DNA reads as TGTGCCAGCAGCGTTAGACGGCGAGAAACTGAAGCTTTCTTT. It encodes CASSVRRRETEAFF. The variable domain in full, with the rest retrieved from reference TRBV5-5 and TRBJ1-1, is DAGVTQSPTHLIKTRGQQVTLRCSPISGHKSVSWYQQVLGQGPQFIFQYYEKEERGRGNFPDRFSARQFPNYSSELNVNALLLGDSALYLCASSVRRRETEAFFGQGTRLTVV.

The table lists this clone with a count of one. The sample has other DNA sequences that encode this CDR3 too. The chain has TRBV7-3 and TRBJ1-1; D unclear. Per germline, CDR1 SGHTA and CDR2 FQGTGA. The V gene lost 5 bases and the J gene lost 5 bases, with 15 bases spanning the gap. This CDR3 comprises 14 residues. The CDR3 sequence: CASSPGLLGTEAFF. CDR3 sequence (DNA): TGTGCCAGCAGCCCCGGACTACTAGGGACTGAAGCTTTCTTT.

The V gene is TRBV30, the J gene TRBJ1-4, with D possibly TRBD1 on 6 matching bases. V lost 8 bases and J lost 0, with 13 bases in between. Germline V gene sequence: CDR1 GTSNPN, CDR2 SVGIG (reference sequence). CDR3 length: 14 residues. The CDR3 region is CARGGGSTNEKLFF. Written as DNA, the CDR3 is TGTGCCCGAGGGGGGGGTTCAACTAATGAAAAACTGTTTTTT.

The V call is TRBV11-2, the J call TRBJ1-5; D uncertain. V dropped 8 bases and J dropped 7 bases, with 18 bases sitting between them. The CDR3 runs 14 residues. Germline assignment: CDR1 SGHAT and CDR2 FQNNGV. The CDR3 spells CASSPAAVRQPQHF. The CDR3 DNA sequence: TGTGCCAGCTCCCCTGCGGCGGTGAGACAGCCCCAGCATTTT.

This clone was picked up a small number of times. The chain couples TRBV9 to TRBJ1-4, with a weak D call TRBD1 (6 bases). This CDR3 contains 14 residues. Germline values: CDR1 SGDLS, CDR2 YYNGEE. Trimming took off 4 bases at V and 6 bases at J, with 13 bases between the two ends. CDR3 nucleotides: TGTGCCAGCAGCTTACAGGGAGGGGATGAAAAACTGTTTTTT. As protein: CASSLQGGDEKLFF.

V gene TRBV2 combines with J gene TRBJ2-7, with unresolved D. The V end was cut by 6 bases, the J end by 6 bases, with 12 bases between. From germline, CDR1 is SNHLY and CDR2 FYNNEI. CDR3 length: 12 residues. In DNA form, the CDR3 reads TGTGCCAGCAGGGGATACTTTGCCGAGCAGTACTTC. Its translation: CASRGYFAEQYF.

The V and J genes are TRBV18 and TRBJ2-7; tentatively, D is TRBD2 (5 bases). Trimming shortened V by 3 bases and J by 0 bases, and 15 bases separated the two germline ends. The CDR3 totals 16 residues. CDR1 and CDR2 (germline): KGHSH, LQKENI. CDR3 nucleotides: TGTGCCAGCTCACCCCTTTCTACTGGACTCTCCTACGAGCAGTACTTC. It yields the protein CASSPLSTGLSYEQYF.

The rearrangement joins TRBV18 to TRBJ1-4; 9 nucleotides align to TRBD1. Germline assignment: CDR1 KGHSH and CDR2 LQKENI. CDR3 length equals 17 residues. With V trimmed by 5 bases and J by 3 bases, 10 bases remained unmatched. Here the CDR3 DNA reads TGTGCCAGCTCAGACCGGGACAGGGCAGGGGCTAATGAAAAACTGTTTTTT. Its translation: CASSDRDRAGANEKLFF.

This sequence joins TRBV5-1 and TRBJ2-7; D ambiguous. Germline V CDR1 and CDR2: SGHRS, YFSETQ. This CDR3 region has 12 residues. Trimming removed 4 bases at V and 3 bases at J, with 8 bases between. The CDR3 sequence is CASSIDGYEQYF. The CDR3, as DNA: TGCGCCAGCAGCATTGACGGCTACGAGCAGTACTTC.

The chain joins TRBV4-1 to TRBJ1-4; 8 bases are a match to TRBD1. CDR1 and CDR2 from the germline V gene are MGHRA and YSYEKL. J gave up 8 bases and V 2 bases, and 7 bases lay outside the gene matches. The CDR3 loop spans 15 amino acids. Here the CDR3 reads CASSQPQGVGEKLFF. The CDR3 DNA follows: TGCGCCAGCAGCCAACCACAGGGGGTAGGGGAAAAACTGTTTTTT.

The V call is TRBV28, the J call TRBJ1-1; D unresolved. The CDR3 has 14 amino acids. Trimming pared 2 bases from V and 5 bases from J, leaving 12 bases between. CDR1 and CDR2 from the germline V gene are MDHEN and SYDVKM. The CDR3 coding sequence is TGTGCCAGCAGTTTACCGAGAGAGGGAACTGAAGCTTTCTTT. It specifies CASSLPREGTEAFF. Full variable domain (rest looked up from reference TRBV28 and TRBJ1-1): DVKVTQSSRYLVKRTGEKVFLECVQDMDHENMFWYRQDPGLGLRLIYFSYDVKMKEKGDIPEGYSVSREKKERFSLILESASTNQTSMYLCASSLPREGTEAFFGQGTRLTVV.

The chain links TRBV2 to TRBJ1-3; D gene unclear. Germline values: CDR1 SNHLY, CDR2 FYNNEI. The CDR3 totals 16 residues. Trimming took off 7 bases at V and 1 base at J, with 17 bases between the two ends. CDR3 sequence: CASNLGQFLSGNTIYF. Here the CDR3 DNA reads TGTGCCAGCAATTTAGGGCAGTTCCTTTCTGGAAACACCATATATTTT.

This clone appeared a single time. This sample includes further DNA sequences coding for the same CDR3. V and J are TRBV29-1 and TRBJ1-3; 7 bases match TRBD1. The V gene end was trimmed by 6 bases and the J gene end by 2 bases; junction bases not matched to a gene: 1. From germline, CDR1 is SQVTM and CDR2 ANQGSEA. The CDR3 is made up of 12 amino acids. The CDR3 loop is CSVGQAGNTIYF. The CDR3 coding sequence is TGCAGCGTAGGACAGGCTGGAAACACCATATATTTT.

This clone appeared a single time. The V gene is TRBV6-5, the J gene TRBJ2-7; 7 bases agree with TRBD2. V lost 7 bases and J lost 6; bases outside the gene matches: 6. Germline lookup yields CDR1 MNHEY and CDR2 SVGAGI. The CDR3 length is 12 residues. As DNA, the CDR3 is TGTGCCAGCACTGCGGGAGAGGGCGAGCAGTACTTC. Amino acid sequence: CASTAGEGEQYF.

The chain is built from TRBV27 and TRBJ2-1, with D uncertain. Looked up from germline, CDR1 is MNHEY and CDR2 is SMNVEV (reference sequence). The CDR3 covers 12 residues. Trimming took 8 bases from V and 4 from J, leaving 9 bases between them. The CDR3 reads CASRMGYNEQFF. The CDR3, as DNA: TGTGCCAGCCGAATGGGGTACAATGAGCAGTTCTTC.

The chain has TRBV15 and TRBJ2-1; D unresolved. The CDR3 consists of 15 residues. With 0 bases removed from V and 2 bases from J, the gap between germline ends came to 8 bases. The germline V gene has CDR1 LNHNV and CDR2 YYDKDF (reference sequence). CDR3 in DNA: TGTGCCACCAGCAGAGAGAGCGCTGCCTACAATGAGCAGTTCTTC. Protein sequence: CATSRESAAYNEQFF.

The chain has TRBV29-1 and TRBJ1-4, with TRBD1 as a possible D gene (5 bases). CDR3 length: 14 residues. Trimming stripped 4 bases from V and 8 bases from J, with 17 bases between. In germline, CDR1 is SQVTM, CDR2 ANQGSEA. The CDR3 DNA reads TGCAGCGTTGGAGGATCCGGGACTGGCGAAAAACTGTTTTTT. Protein sequence: CSVGGSGTGEKLFF.

V usage is TRBV14 and J usage is TRBJ1-6; TRBD1 agrees at 12 bases. The CDR3 runs to 20 residues. The V gene end was trimmed by 2 bases and the J gene end by 7 bases; junction bases not matched to a gene: 15. In germline, CDR1 is SGHDN, CDR2 FVKESK. Here the CDR3 DNA reads TGTGCCAGCAGCCAAAATTCCAAAGGGGGACAGGGGGCGCGAAATTCACCCCTCCACTTT. Encoded protein: CASSQNSKGGQGARNSPLHF.

The rearrangement uses TRBV5-1 and TRBJ1-2, with 8 bases that match TRBD1. Germline V CDR1 and CDR2: SGHRS, YFSETQ. This CDR3 comprises 15 residues. The trim removed 4 bases at V and 2 bases at J, leaving 7 bases unmatched. CDR3 sequence: CASSGGQGWNYGYTF. DNA of the CDR3: TGCGCCAGCAGCGGCGGACAGGGCTGGAACTATGGCTACACCTTC.

The chain has TRBV18 and TRBJ1-3; no clear D. Germline assignment: CDR1 KGHSH and CDR2 LQKENI. The CDR3 is 16 amino acids. V lost 3 bases, J lost 4 bases, and 16 bases lay in between. The CDR3 is CASSPLDGFKGNTIYF. The CDR3 nucleotides are TGTGCCAGCTCACCTCTTGACGGATTTAAGGGAAACACCATATATTTT.

The chain carries TRBV5-5 and TRBJ1-2, with TRBD1 matching over 8 bases. The V segment lost 4 bases and the J segment 10 bases; nucleotides outside the gene matches: 15. Germline V lookup: CDR1 SGHKS, CDR2 YYEKEE (reference sequence). The CDR3 totals 15 residues. The DNA of the CDR3 is TGTGCCAGCAGCCTGGACCGGGGGACAGGTTCGGACTACACCTTC. The encoded protein is CASSLDRGTGSDYTF.

V is TRBV7-3 and J is TRBJ2-1, with TRBD2 matching 10 bases. Losses at the gene ends were 1 base for V and 7 bases for J; bases not matched to a gene: 4. Per germline, CDR1 SGHTA and CDR2 FQGTGA. CDR3 length equals 15 residues. CDR3 sequence: CASSLNQRGGNEQFF. Here the CDR3 DNA reads TGTGCCAGCAGCTTAAACCAGCGGGGGGGTAATGAGCAGTTCTTC.

This clone was counted between two and nine times. J is TRBJ2-7 and V is TRBV7-2; 12 positions match TRBD1. CDR3 length: 16 amino acids. Looked up from germline, CDR1 is SGHTA and CDR2 is FQGNSA. With 5 bases clipped from V and 5 bases from J, the junction kept 10 bases outside the gene matches. In DNA, the CDR3 is TGTGCCAGCAGCAGACCGCCGGGACAGGGGGCCGACGAGCAGTACTTC. It specifies CASSRPPGQGADEQYF.

The chain is built from TRBV5-1 and TRBJ2-1; no firm D call. The CDR3 loop spans 14 amino acids. Trimming left V 5 bases short and J 0 bases short, with 9 bases between. Looked up from germline, CDR1 is SGHRS and CDR2 is YFSETQ. The DNA for the CDR3 is TGCGCCAGCAGTCCCCAGAGCTCCTACAATGAGCAGTTCTTC. It encodes CASSPQSSYNEQFF.

V usage is TRBV7-6 and J usage is TRBJ2-7; the match to TRBD2 covers 14 bases. This CDR3 comprises 15 residues. In germline, CDR1 is SGHVS, CDR2 FNYEAQ. V dropped 6 bases and J dropped 2; count of bases not matched to a gene: 3. The CDR3 loop is CASSKTSGGAYEQYF. CDR3 in DNA: TGTGCCAGCAGTAAGACTAGCGGGGGGGCCTACGAGCAGTACTTC.

For the CDR3, the DNA is TGTGCCAGCAGCGACTTAGCGGGGGGTTTTGTTAATGAGCAGTTCTTC. Translation gives CASSDLAGGFVNEQFF. This rearrangement joins TRBV7-9 to TRBJ2-1; 10 bases agree with TRBD2. Germline V gene data show CDR1 as SEHNR and CDR2 as FQNEAQ (reference sequence). V lost 5 bases and J lost 7; bases outside the gene matches: 11. The CDR3 has 16 residues.

The chain links TRBV7-6 to TRBJ2-6, with TRBD1 identical over 7 bases. Germline CDR1 reads SGHVS; CDR2 reads FNYEAQ. V was pared by 4 bases and J by 0 bases, with 9 bases of the junction left unmatched. The length of the CDR3 is 18 residues. CDR3 in DNA: TGTGCCAGCAGCTCCTACGGGACAGAAGTCTCTGGGGCCAACGTCCTGACTTTC. It is translated as CASSSYGTEVSGANVLTF.

The gene calls are TRBV19 and TRBJ1-1; 12 bases fit TRBD1. With V trimmed by 5 bases and J by 4 bases, 5 bases remained unmatched. Germline CDR1 and CDR2: LNHDA and SQIVND (reference sequence). The CDR3 runs to 15 residues. The CDR3 region has the DNA TGTGCCAGTAGTGGACGGGACAGGGGGCGCACTGAAGCTTTCTTT. Translating it yields CASSGRDRGRTEAFF.

The chain uses TRBV5-6 and TRBJ1-5; a possible D gene is TRBD1 (5 bases). The CDR3 extends over 15 amino acids. The germline gives CDR1 SGHDT, CDR2 YYEEEE. V was clipped by 2 bases and J by 2 bases, with 11 bases between them. CDR3 in amino acids: CASSFAGGGNQPQHF. The CDR3 nucleotides are TGTGCCAGCAGCTTTGCCGGAGGGGGCAATCAGCCCCAGCATTTT. Combining the CDR3 with reference TRBV5-6 and TRBJ1-5 gives the whole variable domain DAGVTQSPTHLIKTRGQQVTLRCSPKSGHDTVSWYQQALGQGPQFIFQYYEEEERQRGNFPDRFSGHQFPNYSSELNVNALLLGDSALYLCASSFAGGGNQPQHFGDGTRLSIL.

This sequence joins TRBV5-1 and TRBJ1-2; the match to TRBD1 covers 8 bases. After removal of 2 bases from V and 3 bases from J, the junction contained 3 bases not matched to a gene. The CDR3 loop spans 14 amino acids. Germline-derived CDR1 and CDR2 are SGHRS and YFSETQ. In DNA, the CDR3 is TGCGCCAGCAGCTTTGGACAGGGAGACTATGGCTACACCTTC. Its translation is CASSFGQGDYGYTF.